The T cell receptor (beta chain) described here comes from a study of shared clonotypes between healthy human individuals. Sequencing was at deep level. The replicate PCRs on unsorted PBMC were given around 280 ng DNA, which is 25,000 to 30,000 T cell genomes. Sequenced by immunoSEQ multiplex PCR; TCRdb stores in-frame clones only, minus some. The sample consists of 490,000 or so clones, 70% to 80% of them appearing once. V lost 2 bases to trimming and J lost 4 bases, with 9 bases between them. The length of the CDR3 is 13 residues. In germline, CDR1 is GTSNPN, CDR2 SVGIG (reference sequence). The donors were all Caucasian adults (living in Nashville, Tennessee).

This rearrangement joins TRBV30 to TRBJ1-3; unclear D gene. Sample: PBMCs. The TCR was taken from a woman aged 40 to 55 in good health. Some clones in this sample may be carry-over from other donors' samples. CDR3 DNA sequence: TGTGCCTGGAGTCTCGTAGGCGGAAACACCATATATTTT. Its protein is CAWSLVGGNTIYF.